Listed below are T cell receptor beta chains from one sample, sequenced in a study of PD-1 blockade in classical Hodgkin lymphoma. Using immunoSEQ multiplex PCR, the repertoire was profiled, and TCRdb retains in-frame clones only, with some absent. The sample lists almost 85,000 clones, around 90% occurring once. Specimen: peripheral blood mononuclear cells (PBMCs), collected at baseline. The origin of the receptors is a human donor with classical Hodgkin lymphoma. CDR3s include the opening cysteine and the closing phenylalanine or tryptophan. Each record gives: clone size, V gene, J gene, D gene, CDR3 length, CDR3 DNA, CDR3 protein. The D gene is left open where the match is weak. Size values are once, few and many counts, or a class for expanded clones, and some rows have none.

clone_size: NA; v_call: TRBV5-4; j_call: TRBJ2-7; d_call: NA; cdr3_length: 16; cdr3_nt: TGTGCCAGCAGCTTGATAGGAGGGAAAGGGCCCTACGAGCAGTACTTC; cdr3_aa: CASSLIGGKGPYEQYF
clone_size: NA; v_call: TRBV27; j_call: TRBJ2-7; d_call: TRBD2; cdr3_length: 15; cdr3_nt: TGTGCCAGCAGTTTATTGGACGGCGGGAGTTACGAGCAGTACTTC; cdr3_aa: CASSLLDGGSYEQYF
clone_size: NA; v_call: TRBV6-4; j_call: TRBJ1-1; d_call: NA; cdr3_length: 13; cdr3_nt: TGTGCCAGCAGTGGGGGGGAGAACACTGAAGCTTTCTTT; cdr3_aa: CASSGGENTEAFF
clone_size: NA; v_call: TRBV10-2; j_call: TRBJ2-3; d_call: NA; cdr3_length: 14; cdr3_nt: TGCGCCAGCAGCGAAACTCAGGGTCCAGATACGCAGTATTTT; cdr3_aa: CASSETQGPDTQYF
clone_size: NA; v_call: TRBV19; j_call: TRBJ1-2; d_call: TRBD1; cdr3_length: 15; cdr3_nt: TGTGCCAGTAGTACGGGACAGGGGGCGCTTAAGGGCTACACCTTC; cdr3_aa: CASSTGQGALKGYTF
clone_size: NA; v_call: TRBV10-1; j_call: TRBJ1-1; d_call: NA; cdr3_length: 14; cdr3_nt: TGCGCCAGCAGTGAGTCGGTTAACGGAGGGAAAGCTTTCTTT; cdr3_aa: CASSESVNGGKAFF
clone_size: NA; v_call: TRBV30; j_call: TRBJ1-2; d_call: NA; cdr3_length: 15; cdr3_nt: TGTGCCTGGGATACCGACAGAAACTTAAACTATGGCTACACCTTC; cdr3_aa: CAWDTDRNLNYGYTF
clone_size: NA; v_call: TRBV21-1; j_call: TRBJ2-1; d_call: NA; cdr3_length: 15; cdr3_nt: TGTGCCAGCAGCAAAAACCGGGAAAACCGCGATGAGCAGTTCTTC; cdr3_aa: CASSKNRENRDEQFF
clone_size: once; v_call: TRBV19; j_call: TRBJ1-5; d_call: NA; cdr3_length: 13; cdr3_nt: TGTGCCAGTAGTCCCAGGGGAAACCAGCCCCAGCATTTT; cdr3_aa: CASSPRGNQPQHF
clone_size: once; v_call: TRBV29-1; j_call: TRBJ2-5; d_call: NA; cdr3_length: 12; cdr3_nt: TGCAGCGTTGACTGGCCGCAAGAGACCCAGTACTTC; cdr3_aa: CSVDWPQETQYF
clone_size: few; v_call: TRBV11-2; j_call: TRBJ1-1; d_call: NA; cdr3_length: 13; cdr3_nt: TGTGCCAGCAGCCTCCGAGCGAACACTGAAGCTTTCTTT; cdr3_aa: CASSLRANTEAFF
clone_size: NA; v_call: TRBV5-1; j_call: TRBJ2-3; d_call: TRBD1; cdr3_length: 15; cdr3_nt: TGCGCCAGCAGCTTGGAACAGGGGATGGCAGATACGCAGTATTTT; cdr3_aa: CASSLEQGMADTQYF
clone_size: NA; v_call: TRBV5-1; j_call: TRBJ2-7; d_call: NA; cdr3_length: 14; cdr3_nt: TGCGCCAGCAGCTTGGAGCACAGCTCCTACGAGCAGTACTTC; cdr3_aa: CASSLEHSSYEQYF
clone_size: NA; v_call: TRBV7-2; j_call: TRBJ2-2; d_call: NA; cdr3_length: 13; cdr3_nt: TGTGCCAGCAGCTTAGTTAAGGACGGGGAGCTGTTTTTT; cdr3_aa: CASSLVKDGELFF